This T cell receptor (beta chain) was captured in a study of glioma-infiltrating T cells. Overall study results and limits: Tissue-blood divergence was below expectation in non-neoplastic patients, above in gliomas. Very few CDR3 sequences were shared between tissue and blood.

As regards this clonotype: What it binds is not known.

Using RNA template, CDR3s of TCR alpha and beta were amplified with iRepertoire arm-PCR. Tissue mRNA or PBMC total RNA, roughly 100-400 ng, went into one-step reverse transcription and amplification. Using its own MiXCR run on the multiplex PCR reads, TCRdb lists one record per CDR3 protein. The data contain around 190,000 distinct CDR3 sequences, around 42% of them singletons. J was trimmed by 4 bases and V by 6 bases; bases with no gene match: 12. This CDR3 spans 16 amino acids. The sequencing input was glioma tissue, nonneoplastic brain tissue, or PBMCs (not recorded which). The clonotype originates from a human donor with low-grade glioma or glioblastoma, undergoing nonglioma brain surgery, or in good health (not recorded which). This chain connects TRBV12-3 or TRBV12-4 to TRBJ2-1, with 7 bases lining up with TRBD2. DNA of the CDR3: TGTGCCAGCAGCCCCCCCGCTAGCGGAATATACAATGAGCAGTTCTTC. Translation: CASSPPASGIYNEQFF.